This T cell receptor beta chain was profiled in a study of vaccination effects on CD4 cells after COVID-19. In its sample, this clone was seen a few times. Its antigen is undetermined. The data were produced by immunoSEQ multiplex PCR, yet TCRdb's version contains in-frame clones alone and is incomplete. The sample lists tens of thousands of clones; roughly 80% were seen once. Germline V CDR1 and CDR2: SNHLY, FYNNEI. The CDR3 contains 15 residues. V was clipped by 7 bases and J by 7 bases, with 19 bases between them. Sequencing was preceded by expansion of antigen-specific CD4+ T cells with viral peptide pools in the ViraFEST assay. It was after roughly 11 days of culture that CD4+ T cells were isolated.

The origin of this receptor is a human donor who received a COVID-19 vaccine. V and J are TRBV2 and TRBJ2-2, with D possibly TRBD2 on 6 matching bases. The starting material was CD4+ T cells from PBMCs cultured with HCoV-229E spike peptides, obtained before COVID-19 vaccination. The CDR3 loop is CASKANRGVGGELFF. In DNA, the CDR3 is TGTGCCAGCAAGGCCAATCGCGGGGTGGGCGGGGAGCTGTTTTTT. Together with reference TRBV2 and TRBJ2-2, the CDR3 gives the full variable domain: EPEVTQTPSHQVTQMGQEVILRCVPISNHLYFYWYRQILGQKVEFLVSFYNNEISEKSEIFDDQFSVERPDGSNFTLKIRSTKLEDSAMYFCASKANRGVGGELFFGEGSRLTVL.